Listed below are T cell receptor beta chains from one sample, sequenced in a study of cytomegalovirus exposure and HLA in healthy donors. The assay was immunoSEQ multiplex PCR, and TCRdb's table has in-frame clones only and misses some. In all, the sample yields about 130,000 clones. Sequencing used PBMCs. The receptor source for this set is a woman aged 60-75 years in good health and CMV-seronegative. Both conserved end residues are part of each CDR3. D genes are given only for firm matches.

V	J	D	length	DNA	CDR3
TRBV2	TRBJ2-3	.	13	TGTGCCAGCACCCGCGACTACACAGATACGCAGTATTTT	CASTRDYTDTQYF
TRBV11-2	TRBJ2-3	TRBD1	16	TGTGCCAGCAGCTTATCATGGGGGACAGGAACAGATACGCAGTATTTT	CASSLSWGTGTDTQYF
TRBV19	TRBJ1-2	TRBD1	15	TGTGCCAGTAGTCCCGGGACAGGGGGCTCCTATGGCTACACCTTC	CASSPGTGGSYGYTF
TRBV14	TRBJ2-5	.	14	TGTGCCAGCAGCCAATGGACTTTCCAAGAGACCCAGTACTTC	CASSQWTFQETQYF
TRBV6-5	TRBJ1-2	.	13	TGTGCCAGCAGTAACAGGGTAGGAGGAGGCTACACCTTC	CASSNRVGGGYTF
TRBV5-1	TRBJ2-1	.	14	TGCGCCAGCAGCTTGGGGCGGGTGCTCGGTGAGCAGTTCTTC	CASSLGRVLGEQFF
TRBV2	TRBJ1-5	TRBD1	12	TGTGCCAGCAGGACAGGGGGTCAGCCCCAGCATTTT	CASRTGGQPQHF
TRBV5-4	TRBJ2-3	TRBD1	14	TGTGCCAGCAGCTTTCGGACAGGGCAAGATACGCAGTATTTT	CASSFRTGQDTQYF
TRBV5-4	TRBJ2-2	TRBD2	16	TGTGCCAGCAGCTTCGGTCGGGGGGCGAACACCGGGGAGCTGTTTTTT	CASSFGRGANTGELFF
TRBV15	TRBJ1-5	.	14	TGTGCCACCAGCAGAGGGGGGGAAGGGCAGCCCCAGCATTTT	CATSRGGEGQPQHF
TRBV18	TRBJ1-2	TRBD1	16	TGTGCCAGCTCACCAGGTGGATCCGGGACAGGGAGTCTCTACACCTTC	CASSPGGSGTGSLYTF
TRBV5-6	TRBJ2-3	TRBD1	17	TGTGCCAGCAGAAAGGGACAGGGTAAATTTGGCACAGATACGCAGTATTTT	CASRKGQGKFGTDTQYF
TRBV9	TRBJ2-1	TRBD2	15	TGTGCCAGCAGTAACGGGGGGGCGGTCTACAATGAGCAGTTCTTC	CASSNGGAVYNEQFF
TRBV10-3	TRBJ2-1	TRBD2	14	TGTGCCATCAGGGAGACTAGCGGGAGCTCTGAGCAGTTCTTC	CAIRETSGSSEQFF
TRBV14	TRBJ1-1	.	14	TGTGCCAGCAGCCATAGGGGGAGAAACACTGAAGCTTTCTTT	CASSHRGRNTEAFF
TRBV14	TRBJ2-3	TRBD2	16	TGTGCCAGCAGCCAAGTTCTCGGGGGGGCCGGAGATACGCAGTATTTT	CASSQVLGGAGDTQYF
TRBV9	TRBJ2-1	.	14	TGTGCCAGCAGCGTGGGGCCGCTTTACAATGAGCAGTTCTTC	CASSVGPLYNEQFF
TRBV19	TRBJ2-7	TRBD1	15	TGTGCCAGTAGGTTCCTGGACAGGACCTCCTACGAGCAGTACTTC	CASRFLDRTSYEQYF
TRBV19	TRBJ2-1	.	16	TGTGCCAGTAGTATAGATCTGCCAGGGTCTTACAATGAGCAGTTCTTC	CASSIDLPGSYNEQFF
TRBV5-6	TRBJ2-5	.	14	TGTGCCAGCAGCTTGGGCGTTACTCAAGAGACCCAGTACTTC	CASSLGVTQETQYF
TRBV19	TRBJ1-2	TRBD1	17	TGTGCCAGTAGTCCCGGGACAGGGGGAACGGTGGACTATGGCTACACCTTC	CASSPGTGGTVDYGYTF
TRBV5-6	TRBJ1-4	.	16	TGTGCCAGCAGCTTGTCGATACAGGGCCCGAATGAAAAACTGTTTTTT	CASSLSIQGPNEKLFF
TRBV10-3	TRBJ2-2	TRBD1	16	TGTGCCATCAGTGAGGCCGGGACAGGGAACACCGGGGAGCTGTTTTTT	CAISEAGTGNTGELFF
TRBV19	TRBJ1-5	.	15	TGTGCCAGTAGTATAGCGGGGTATAGCAATCAGCCCCAGCATTTT	CASSIAGYSNQPQHF
TRBV11-2	TRBJ1-2	.	14	TGTGCCAGCAGCTTAGACCAACAGGGCTATGGCTACACCTTC	CASSLDQQGYGYTF
TRBV28	TRBJ2-3	.	16	.	CASSSSGQGLPDTQYF
TRBV5-1	TRBJ2-7	.	15	TGCGCCAGCAGCTTGGACAGGGCCTTGACCTACGAGCAGTACTTC	CASSLDRALTYEQYF
TRBV28	TRBJ2-7	.	12	TGTGCCAGCAGCCCCGCCTCGCGCGAGCAGTACTTC	CASSPASREQYF
TRBV5-1	TRBJ2-1	.	14	TGCGCCAGCAGCTTAGGTCGTGAGGGATATGAGCAGTTCTTC	CASSLGREGYEQFF
TRBV6-6	TRBJ1-4	.	15	TGTGCCAGCAGCCTACCTGGGCAGACTAATGAAAAACTGTTTTTT	CASSLPGQTNEKLFF
TRBV10-3	TRBJ1-4	.	15	TGTGCCATCAGTGAGTCGATCCAGACTAATGAAAAACTGTTTTTT	CAISESIQTNEKLFF
TRBV28	TRBJ2-6	TRBD2	17	TGTGCCAGCAGTTCGGGGGGGCCACTCTCTGGGGCCAACGTCCTGACTTTC	CASSSGGPLSGANVLTF
TRBV6-5	TRBJ2-3	.	14	TGTGCCAGCAGTTACTCTTTCAGTCTAGATACGCAGTATTTT	CASSYSFSLDTQYF
TRBV5-1	TRBJ2-3	.	15	TGCGCCAGCAGCTTGCTTGCTGGGGCAGCAGATACGCAGTATTTT	CASSLLAGAADTQYF